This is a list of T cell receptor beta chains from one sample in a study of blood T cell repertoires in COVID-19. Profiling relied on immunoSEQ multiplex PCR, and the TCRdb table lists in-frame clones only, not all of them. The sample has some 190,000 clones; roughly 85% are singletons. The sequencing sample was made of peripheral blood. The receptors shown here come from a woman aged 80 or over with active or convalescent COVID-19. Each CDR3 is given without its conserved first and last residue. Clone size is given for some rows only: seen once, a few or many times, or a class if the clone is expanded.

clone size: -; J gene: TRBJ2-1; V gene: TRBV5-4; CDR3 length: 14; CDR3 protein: ASSSNPGQGDIGQF
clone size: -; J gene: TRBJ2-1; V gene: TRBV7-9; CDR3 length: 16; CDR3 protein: ASSRALSAAGVWNEQF
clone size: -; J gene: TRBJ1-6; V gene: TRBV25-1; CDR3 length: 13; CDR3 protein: ASSDLTGTGSPLH
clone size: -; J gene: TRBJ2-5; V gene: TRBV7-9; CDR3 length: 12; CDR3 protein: ASNPGGEGETQY
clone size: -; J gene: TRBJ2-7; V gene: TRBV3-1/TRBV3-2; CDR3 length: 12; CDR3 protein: ASSQDRTSYEQY
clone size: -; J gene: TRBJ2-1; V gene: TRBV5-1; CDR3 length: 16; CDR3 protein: ASSRTPSGRALWNEQF
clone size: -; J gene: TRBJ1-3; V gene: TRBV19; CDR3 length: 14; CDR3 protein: ASSSFFSAGGNTIY
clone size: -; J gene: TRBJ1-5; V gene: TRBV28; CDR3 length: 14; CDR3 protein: ASSFRTGFSNQPQH
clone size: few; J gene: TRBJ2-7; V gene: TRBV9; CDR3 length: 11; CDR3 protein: ASSVEVGYEQY
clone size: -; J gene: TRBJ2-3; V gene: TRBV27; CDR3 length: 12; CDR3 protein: ASSFGPGTDTQY
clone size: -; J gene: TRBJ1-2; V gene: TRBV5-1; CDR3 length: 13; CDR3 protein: ASTLGPRGDSGYT
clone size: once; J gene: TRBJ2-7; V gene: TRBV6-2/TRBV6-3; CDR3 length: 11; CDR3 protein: ASSSGRGTEQY
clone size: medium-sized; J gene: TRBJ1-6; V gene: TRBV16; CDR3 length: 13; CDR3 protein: ASSTTGTGDSPLH
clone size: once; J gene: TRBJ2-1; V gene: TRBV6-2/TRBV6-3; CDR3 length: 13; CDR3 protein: ASSYRLRGGNEQF
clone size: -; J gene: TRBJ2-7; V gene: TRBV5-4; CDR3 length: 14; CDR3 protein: ASSLSSGQDLLEQY
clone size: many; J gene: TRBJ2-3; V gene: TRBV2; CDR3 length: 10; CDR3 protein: ASRDYTDTQY
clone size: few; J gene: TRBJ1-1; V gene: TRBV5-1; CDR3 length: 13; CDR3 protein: ASSSMTGELTEAF
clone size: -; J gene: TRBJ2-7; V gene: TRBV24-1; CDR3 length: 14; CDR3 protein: ATSDLHQLKSYEQY
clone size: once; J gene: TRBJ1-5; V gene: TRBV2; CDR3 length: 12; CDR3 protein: ASSRDSRNQPQH
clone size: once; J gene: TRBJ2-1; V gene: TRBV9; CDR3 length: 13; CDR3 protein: ASSVQSSGSYEQF
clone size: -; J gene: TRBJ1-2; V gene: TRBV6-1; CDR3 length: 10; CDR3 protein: ASSDQGYGYT
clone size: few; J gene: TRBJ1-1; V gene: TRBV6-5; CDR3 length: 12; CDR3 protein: ASTGGQLNTEAF
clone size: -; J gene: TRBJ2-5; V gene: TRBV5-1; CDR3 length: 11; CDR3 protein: ASSTASSETQY